The subject of this entry is one T cell receptor (beta chain). Its target is not known. The sample comes from a study of beta chain features in type 1 diabetes. Study-level results: All four CD4+ subsets of Type 1 diabetes patients contained TCRB CDR3s that were moderately but significantly shorter.

Expressed TCRB transcripts were sequenced, since all the RNA that had been isolated was reverse transcribed. Some clones are missing from TCRdb's copy, which holds only in-frame ones; the method was immunoSEQ multiplex PCR. The table includes 640,000 or so clones, about 14% detected once. Per the germline V gene, CDR1 is MDHEN and CDR2 is SYDVKM. The CDR3 consists of 13 residues. Trimming took 2 bases from V and 3 from J, leaving 8 bases between them. CD45RO/CCR7/CD25/CD127/CD95/CD27 sorting isolated CD4+ naive, central memory, regulatory and stem cell-like memory cells. Material: naive CD4+ T cells from blood. This receptor was obtained from a young man with type 1 diabetes. The rearrangement joins TRBV28 to TRBJ2-7; D not certain. This CDR3 is CASSLISDYEQYF. The CDR3 nucleotides are TGTGCCAGCAGTTTAATCTCGGACTACGAGCAGTACTTC.